Listed below are T cell receptor beta chains from one sample, sequenced in a study of cytotoxic CD8 clonotypes in ibrutinib-treated CLL. Some clones are missing from TCRdb's copy, which holds only in-frame ones; the method was immunoSEQ multiplex PCR. The data show 45,000 to 55,000 clones, with approximately 50% seen just once and about 30% held by the top ten. The sequenced sample was PBMCs, obtained after 12 months of ibrutinib treatment. These receptors were taken from a human donor with chronic lymphocytic leukemia. Both conserved end residues are part of each CDR3. A D gene is named only where the DNA matches it firmly. A row's size may be missing; if present it is once, few, many or a size class.

d_call | j_call | clone_size | v_call | cdr3_nt | cdr3_aa
. | TRBJ2-2 | few | TRBV19 | TGTGCCAGTAGTATTAGTAGGCCGAACACCGGGGAGCTGTTTTTT | CASSISRPNTGELFF
TRBD2 | TRBJ2-7 | . | TRBV5-1 | TGCGCCAGCAGCCCGGGACTAGCGGGGAGTGACTACGAGCAGTACTTC | CASSPGLAGSDYEQYF
. | TRBJ1-1 | . | TRBV28 | TGTGCCAGCAGCCCCGCGGGGCAGGACACTGAAGCTTTCTTT | CASSPAGQDTEAFF
. | TRBJ1-5 | few | TRBV18 | TGTGCCAGCTCACTTGAACAGGGCAATCAGCCCCAGCATTTT | CASSLEQGNQPQHF
. | TRBJ2-1 | . | TRBV6-1 | TGTGCCACCGCTTCTGGTCCTAAGCAGTTCTTC | CATASGPKQFF
TRBD1 | TRBJ2-1 | many | TRBV14 | TGTGCCAGCAGCCAAGCAGGGACAGGGGCTCTCGGGGGTGAGCAGTTCTTC | CASSQAGTGALGGEQFF
. | TRBJ1-4 | . | TRBV2 | TGTGCCAGCAGTACCTGGGAGTTATGGGCAACTAATGAAAAACTGTTTTTT | CASSTWELWATNEKLFF
TRBD1 | TRBJ2-7 | . | TRBV28 | TGTGCCAGCAGGGAGACAGGGGAAACCGAGCAGTACTTC | CASRETGETEQYF
TRBD1 | TRBJ1-2 | . | TRBV7-9 | TGTGCCAGCAGCGTGAGACAGGGCGGATATGGCTACACCTTC | CASSVRQGGYGYTF
. | TRBJ1-2 | . | TRBV7-9 | TGTGCCAGCAGCTTAGTCCAGGGAAGGGGCGGCTACACCTTC | CASSLVQGRGGYTF
. | TRBJ1-5 | many | TRBV2 | TGTGCCAGCAGTGAAGGCGGGCCCCAGCATTTT | CASSEGGPQHF
. | TRBJ1-3 | . | TRBV5-1 | TGCGCCAGCAGCTTACAGGGTACCGCTGGAAACACCATATATTTT | CASSLQGTAGNTIYF
TRBD1 | TRBJ1-5 | . | TRBV7-9 | TGTGCCAGCAGCAGACAGGGGCAGGATCAGCCCCAGCATTTT | CASSRQGQDQPQHF
. | TRBJ1-2 | . | TRBV28 | TGTGCCAGCAGCCCGCCGAGACAGACCTACTATGGCTACACCTTC | CASSPPRQTYYGYTF
. | TRBJ2-2 | . | TRBV28 | TGTGCCAGCAGTCCGCCGGGAGACACCGGGGAGCTGTTTTTT | CASSPPGDTGELFF
. | TRBJ2-3 | medium-sized | TRBV27 | TGTGCCAGCAGACCTAAGGGGAGGACTTTCACAGATACGCAGTATTTT | CASRPKGRTFTDTQYF
. | TRBJ1-2 | . | TRBV5-1 | TGCGCCAGCAGCCAAGACAGGCCCGGCTACACCTTC | CASSQDRPGYTF
. | TRBJ2-5 | . | TRBV28 | TGTGCCAGCAGCAGCCGGGACGGTAGGAGGGAGACCCAGTACTTC | CASSSRDGRRETQYF
. | TRBJ2-2 | . | TRBV28 | TGTGCCAGCACCCTCGAATTCGGGGAGCTGTTTTTT | CASTLEFGELFF
. | TRBJ1-4 | . | TRBV6-6 | TGTGCCAGCAGTCCCCTCATGGGAGGGATCAATGAAAAACTGTTTTTT | CASSPLMGGINEKLFF
. | TRBJ2-1 | . | TRBV5-1 | TGCGCCAGCAGCTTATTAGAATACAATGAGCAGTTCTTC | CASSLLEYNEQFF
. | TRBJ1-1 | . | TRBV29-1 | TGCAGCGTTGAAGATGTGGGGGCTGTGGCTTTCTTT | CSVEDVGAVAFF
. | TRBJ2-7 | few | TRBV5-4 | TGTGCCAGCAGCCACAGCTCCTACGAGCAGTACTTC | CASSHSSYEQYF
. | TRBJ2-5 | many | TRBV5-1 | TGCGCCAGCAGCTTAAGTAGCTTGGAGACCCAGTACTTC | CASSLSSLETQYF
TRBD1 | TRBJ1-2 | few | TRBV19 | TGTGCCAGTAGTTCACGACAGGGACATGGCTACACCTTC | CASSSRQGHGYTF
. | TRBJ2-7 | . | TRBV11-3 | TGTGCCAGCAGCTTAGAGGTGGGGGAGCAGTACTTC | CASSLEVGEQYF
. | TRBJ1-2 | . | TRBV18 | TGTGCCAGCTCACCGGGAACAGGGAACTATGGCTACACCTTC | CASSPGTGNYGYTF
TRBD2 | TRBJ2-5 | . | TRBV5-6 | TGTGCCAGCAGCTTTGGGTCCCTAGCGGGAGGACTACAAGAGACCCAGTACTTC | CASSFGSLAGGLQETQYF
TRBD1 | TRBJ1-2 | . | TRBV5-1 | TGCGCCAGCAGCTTAGACAGGGGGCTGAACTATGGCTACACCTTC | CASSLDRGLNYGYTF
. | TRBJ1-2 | . | TRBV19 | TGTGCCAGTAGTATTTCACCCGGGGGCGGTGGCTACACCTTC | CASSISPGGGGYTF
. | TRBJ1-4 | . | TRBV6-1 | TGTGCCAGCAGTTTCCGACAGAAGGAAAAACTGTTTTTT | CASSFRQKEKLFF
. | TRBJ2-3 | . | TRBV16 | TGTGCCAGCAGCCAATCTGCGGCACTTCGCACAGATACGCAGTATTTT | CASSQSAALRTDTQYF
TRBD1 | TRBJ2-7 | few | TRBV7-2 | TGTGCCAGCAGCCCGAGGGGGCGGGACAGGGGGCACGAGCAGTACTTC | CASSPRGRDRGHEQYF
. | TRBJ2-3 | . | TRBV9 | TGTGCCAGCAGCGTACGCCCACGCAGCTCTGGAACATTCACAGATACGCAGTATTTT | CASSVRPRSSGTFTDTQYF
. | TRBJ2-3 | . | TRBV21-1 | TGTGCCAGCACCGCAAATACCGGACAGGGGCCTAGCACAGATACGCAGTATTTT | CASTANTGQGPSTDTQYF
. | TRBJ2-7 | once | TRBV29-1 | TGCAGCGTTGTGCTGGCGGCAAGTATCGTCGAGCAGTACTTC | CSVVLAASIVEQYF
. | TRBJ1-2 | few | TRBV9 | TGTGCCAGCAGCGTAGTTCAGGGTCGTGGCTACACCTTC | CASSVVQGRGYTF
TRBD1 | TRBJ1-2 | . | TRBV18 | TGTGCCAGCTCACCAATACAGGGGATGGACTATGGCTACACCTTC | CASSPIQGMDYGYTF
. | TRBJ1-1 | . | TRBV9 | TGTGCCAGCAGCGTATGGGAATGGGACACTGAAGCTTTCTTT | CASSVWEWDTEAFF
. | TRBJ1-5 | . | TRBV21-1 | TGTGCCAGCAGCTGCCAGGACAGGGGCTGCAATCAGCCCCAGCATTTT | CASSCQDRGCNQPQHF
TRBD1 | TRBJ1-1 | . | TRBV9 | TGTGCCAGCAGCGTATCAGGGGGCTACACTGAAGCTTTCTTT | CASSVSGGYTEAFF
. | TRBJ1-5 | few | TRBV2 | TGTGCCAGCAGTGCAGGGGACGGTAGCAATCAGCCCCAGCATTTT | CASSAGDGSNQPQHF
TRBD1 | TRBJ2-7 | . | TRBV28 | TGTGCCAGCAGTCTTATGACAGGGCCCCACGAGCAGTACTTC | CASSLMTGPHEQYF
TRBD2 | TRBJ2-5 | . | TRBV5-5 | TGTGCCAGCAGCTTGATACTAGCGGGAGGGGAGACCCAGTACTTC | CASSLILAGGETQYF
. | TRBJ1-2 | . | TRBV5-4 | TGTGCCAGCAGCTTGCTACGAGATGGCTACACCTTC | CASSLLRDGYTF
. | TRBJ2-3 | . | TRBV6-4 | TGTGCCAGCAGTATCGGGAGAGCAGATACGCAGTATTTT | CASSIGRADTQYF
TRBD1 | TRBJ2-7 | . | TRBV2 | TGTGCCAGCAGCCCCGGGACAGGGATCCACGAGCAGTACTTC | CASSPGTGIHEQYF
. | TRBJ2-7 | . | TRBV11-2 | TGTGCCAGCAGCTTAGATACAGGGCCCTTAAACGAGCAGTACTTC | CASSLDTGPLNEQYF
TRBD1 | TRBJ2-2 | once | TRBV5-1 | TGCGCCAGCAGCTCTCAGGGGGCGTCCGGGGAGCTGTTTTTT | CASSSQGASGELFF
TRBD1 | TRBJ1-2 | few | TRBV7-2 | TGTGCCAGCAGCTTAGCGTTTGTGGGACAGGCAAACTATGGCTACACCTTC | CASSLAFVGQANYGYTF
. | TRBJ2-7 | . | TRBV7-2 | TGTGCCAGCAGCTTAGCGGGGGGCGCATACGAGCAGTACTTC | CASSLAGGAYEQYF
. | TRBJ2-7 | . | TRBV5-1 | TGCGCCAGCAGCCCGGGACTGGCCAGATATTACGAGCAGTACTTC | CASSPGLARYYEQYF
. | TRBJ2-2 | . | TRBV30 | TGTGCCTGGAGTTATGGGGTCCTTCTCACCGGGGAGCTGTTTTTT | CAWSYGVLLTGELFF
. | TRBJ2-5 | . | TRBV5-4 | TGTGCCAGCAGCTTGGCCAGCCAGGAGACCCAGTACTTC | CASSLASQETQYF
TRBD1 | TRBJ2-2 | few | TRBV9 | TGTGCCAGCAGCGTCACAGGGGCGAACACCGGGGAGCTGTTTTTT | CASSVTGANTGELFF
. | TRBJ2-2 | . | TRBV11-3 | TGTGCCAGCAGCTTAGGCGGGACGAACACCGGGGAGCTGTTTTTT | CASSLGGTNTGELFF
TRBD1 | TRBJ1-1 | . | TRBV15 | TGTGCCACCAGCCCCCGAGGGGCCCAGGGGGCTCTTCGGAACACTGAAGCTTTCTTT | CATSPRGAQGALRNTEAFF
TRBD1 | TRBJ2-3 | few | TRBV29-1 | TGCAGCGTTGACCAACCACAGGGGGCTCGGGCAGATACGCAGTATTTT | CSVDQPQGARADTQYF